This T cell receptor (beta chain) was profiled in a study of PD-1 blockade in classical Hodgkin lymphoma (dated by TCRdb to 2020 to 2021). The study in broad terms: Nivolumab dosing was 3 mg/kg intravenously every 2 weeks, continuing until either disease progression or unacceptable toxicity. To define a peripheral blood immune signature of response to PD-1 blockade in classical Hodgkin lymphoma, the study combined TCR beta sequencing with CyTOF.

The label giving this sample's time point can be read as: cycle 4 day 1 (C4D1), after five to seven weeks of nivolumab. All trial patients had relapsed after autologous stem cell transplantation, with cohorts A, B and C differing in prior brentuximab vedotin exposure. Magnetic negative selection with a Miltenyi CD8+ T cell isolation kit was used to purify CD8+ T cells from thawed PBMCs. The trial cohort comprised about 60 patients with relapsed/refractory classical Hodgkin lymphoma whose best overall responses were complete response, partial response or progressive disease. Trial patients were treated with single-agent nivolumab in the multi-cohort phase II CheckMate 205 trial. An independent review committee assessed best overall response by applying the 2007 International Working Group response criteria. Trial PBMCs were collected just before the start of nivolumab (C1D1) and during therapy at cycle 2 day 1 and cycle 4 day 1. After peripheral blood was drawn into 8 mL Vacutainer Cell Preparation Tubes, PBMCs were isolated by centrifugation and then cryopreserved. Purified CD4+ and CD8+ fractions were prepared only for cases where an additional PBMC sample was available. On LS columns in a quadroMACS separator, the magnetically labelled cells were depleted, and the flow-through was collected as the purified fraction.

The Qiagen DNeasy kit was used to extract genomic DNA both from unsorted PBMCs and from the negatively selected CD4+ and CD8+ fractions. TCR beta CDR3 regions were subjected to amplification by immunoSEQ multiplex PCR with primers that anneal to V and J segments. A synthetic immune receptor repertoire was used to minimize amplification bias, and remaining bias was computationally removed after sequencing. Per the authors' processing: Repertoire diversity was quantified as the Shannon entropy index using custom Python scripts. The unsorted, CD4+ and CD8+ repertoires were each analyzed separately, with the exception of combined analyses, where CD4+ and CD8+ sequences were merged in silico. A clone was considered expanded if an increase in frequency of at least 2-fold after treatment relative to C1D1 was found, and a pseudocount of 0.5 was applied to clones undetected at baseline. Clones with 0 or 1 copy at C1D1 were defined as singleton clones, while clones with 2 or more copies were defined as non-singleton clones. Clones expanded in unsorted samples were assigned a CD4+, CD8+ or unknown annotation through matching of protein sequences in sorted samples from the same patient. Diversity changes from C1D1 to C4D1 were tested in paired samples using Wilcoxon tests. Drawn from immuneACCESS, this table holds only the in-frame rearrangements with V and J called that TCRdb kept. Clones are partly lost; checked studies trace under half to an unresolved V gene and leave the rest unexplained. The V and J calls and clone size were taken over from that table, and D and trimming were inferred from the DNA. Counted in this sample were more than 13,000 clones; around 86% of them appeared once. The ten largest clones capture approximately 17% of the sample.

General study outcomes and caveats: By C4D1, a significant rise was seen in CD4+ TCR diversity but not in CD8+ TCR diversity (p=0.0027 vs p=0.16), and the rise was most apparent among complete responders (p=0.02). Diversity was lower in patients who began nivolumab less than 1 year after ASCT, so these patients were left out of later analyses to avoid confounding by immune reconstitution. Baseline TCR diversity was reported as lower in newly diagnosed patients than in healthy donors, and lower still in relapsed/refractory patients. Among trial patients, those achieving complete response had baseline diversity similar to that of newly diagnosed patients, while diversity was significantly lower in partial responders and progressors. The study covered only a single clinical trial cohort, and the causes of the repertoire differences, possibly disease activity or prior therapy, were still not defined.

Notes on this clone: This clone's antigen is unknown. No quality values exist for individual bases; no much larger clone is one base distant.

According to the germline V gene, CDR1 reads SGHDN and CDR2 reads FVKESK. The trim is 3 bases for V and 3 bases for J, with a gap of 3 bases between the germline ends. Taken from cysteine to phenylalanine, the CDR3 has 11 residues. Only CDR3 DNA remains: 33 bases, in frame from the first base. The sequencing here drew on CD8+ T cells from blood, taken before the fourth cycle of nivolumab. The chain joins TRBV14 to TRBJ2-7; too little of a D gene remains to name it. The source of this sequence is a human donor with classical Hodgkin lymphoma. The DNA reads TGTGCCAGCAGCCATCACTACGAGCAGTACTTC. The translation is CASSHHYEQYF. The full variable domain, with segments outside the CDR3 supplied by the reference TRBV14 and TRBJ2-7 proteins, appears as EAGVTQFPSHSVIEKGQTVTLRCDPISGHDNLYWYRRVMGKEIKFLLHFVKESKQDESGMPNNRFLAERTGGTYSTLKVQPAELEDSGVYFCASSHHYEQYFGPGTRLTVT.